The next 3 T cell receptor beta chains were all read from a single sample in a study of T cell clonality in common variable immunodeficiency (dated by TCRdb to 2014 to 2015). Broader findings and caveats from the paper: Fewer deletions and N-nucleotide insertions were reportedly observed in CVID TCRbeta sequences, and highly modified clones with 13 or more V deletions were reportedly absent from CVID TCRbeta sequences.

Their cognate antigens are unknown. The library was obtained by the immunoSEQ multiplex PCR assay. TCRdb's version of the immuneACCESS table is confined to in-frame rearrangements and falls short of the full clone set. An unresolved V gene accounts for under half of the shortfall where checked; the remainder is of unknown origin. The sample comprises some 28,000 clones, and every one was counted more than once. Of the sample, 29% falls within the top ten clones. Sequencing used peripheral blood mononuclear cells. These receptors were collected from a human donor with common variable immunodeficiency.

This clone appeared a few times. The observed sequence ends 3 residues before the CDR3 terminus, with the missing tail filled in from the germline J gene. This chain joins TRBV7-2 and TRBJ2-7; D is perhaps TRBD2 (6 bases). The V and J ends lost 5 bases and 2 bases respectively, with 13 bases between them. The CDR3 has 14 amino acids. The germline V gene has CDR1 SGHTA and CDR2 FQGNSA. Incomplete CDR3 DNA: TGTGCCAGCAGCGGGCAGGGAGGCACCTACGAG. This translates into CASSGQGGTYE. The complete CDR3 sequence is CASSGQGGTYEQYF.

Worth noting for this clone: Read coverage stops 3 residues before the CDR3 terminus; the germline J gene supplies the remainder. The chain joins TRBV19 to TRBJ2-3; 7 positions match TRBD1. The CDR3 runs 14 residues. Germline values: CDR1 LNHDA, CDR2 SQIVND (reference sequence). The ends lost 4 bases at V and 1 base at J; junction bases unmatched: 2. The CDR3 here is CASSTTGGTDTQYF. CDR3 DNA, as far as it was read: TGTGCCAGTAGTACCACAGGGGGCACAGATACG.

This clone came up many times. The read ends 3 residues early relative to the CDR3; the germline J gene fills the gap. The chain links TRBV7-3 to TRBJ2-1, with a possible D match to TRBD1 (6 bases). Trimming took 4 bases from V and 6 from J, leaving 16 bases between them. The germline V gene encodes CDR1 SGHTA and CDR2 FQGTGA. The CDR3 totals 15 residues. Partial CDR3 DNA: TGTGCCAGCAGCTCCAATGGACAGAGGTCCAATGAG. It codes for CASSSNGQRSNE. The full CDR3 sequence reads CASSSNGQRSNEQFF.